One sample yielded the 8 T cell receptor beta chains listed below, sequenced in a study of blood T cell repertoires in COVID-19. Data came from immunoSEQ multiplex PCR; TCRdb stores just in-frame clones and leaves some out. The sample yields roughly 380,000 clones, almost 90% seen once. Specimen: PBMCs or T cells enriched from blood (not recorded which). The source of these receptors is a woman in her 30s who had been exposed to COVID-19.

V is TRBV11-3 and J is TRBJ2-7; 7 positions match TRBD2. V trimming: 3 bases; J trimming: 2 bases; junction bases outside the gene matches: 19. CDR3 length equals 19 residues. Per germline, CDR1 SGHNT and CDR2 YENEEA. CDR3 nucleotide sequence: TGTGCCAGCAGCTTGGCCCGGGGGGTCCTTGGCGGGAGTCCCTACGAGCAGTACTTC. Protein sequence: CASSLARGVLGGSPYEQYF.

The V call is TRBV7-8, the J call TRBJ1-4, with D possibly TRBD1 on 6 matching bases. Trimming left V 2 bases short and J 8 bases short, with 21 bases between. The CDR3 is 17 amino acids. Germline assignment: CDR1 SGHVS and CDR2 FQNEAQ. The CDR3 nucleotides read TGTGCCAGCAGCTTAAGCCAGGGGCTGAGGTCCAGCGAAAAACTGTTTTTT. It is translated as CASSLSQGLRSSEKLFF.

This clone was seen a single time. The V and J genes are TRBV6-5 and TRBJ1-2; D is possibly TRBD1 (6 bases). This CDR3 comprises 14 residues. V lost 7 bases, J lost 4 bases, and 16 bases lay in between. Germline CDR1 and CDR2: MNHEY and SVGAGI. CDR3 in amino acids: CASTPGRGSYGYTF. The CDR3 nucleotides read TGTGCCAGCACCCCGGGCAGGGGCTCCTATGGCTACACCTTC.

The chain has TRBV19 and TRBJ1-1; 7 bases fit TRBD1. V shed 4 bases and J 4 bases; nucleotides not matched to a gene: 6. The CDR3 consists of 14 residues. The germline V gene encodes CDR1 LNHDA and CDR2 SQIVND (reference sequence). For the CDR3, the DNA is TGTGCCAGTAGTAACAGGGGATTGGTCACTGAAGCTTTCTTT. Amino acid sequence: CASSNRGLVTEAFF.

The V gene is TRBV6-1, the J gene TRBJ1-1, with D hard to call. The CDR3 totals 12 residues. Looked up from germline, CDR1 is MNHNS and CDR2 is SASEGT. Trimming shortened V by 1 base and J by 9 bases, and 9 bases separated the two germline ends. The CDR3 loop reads CASSEVTGKAFF. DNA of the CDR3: TGTGCCAGCAGTGAAGTGACGGGTAAAGCTTTCTTT.

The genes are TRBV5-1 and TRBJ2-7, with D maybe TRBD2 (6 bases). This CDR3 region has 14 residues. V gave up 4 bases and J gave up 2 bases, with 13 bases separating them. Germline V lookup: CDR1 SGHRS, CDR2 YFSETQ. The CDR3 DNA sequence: TGCGCCAGCAGCCTTAATTCGGGGGCCTACGAGCAGTACTTC. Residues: CASSLNSGAYEQYF.

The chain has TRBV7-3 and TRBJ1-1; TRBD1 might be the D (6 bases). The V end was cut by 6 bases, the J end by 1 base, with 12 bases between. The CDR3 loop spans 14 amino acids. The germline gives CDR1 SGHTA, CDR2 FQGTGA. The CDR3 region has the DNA TGTGCCAGCAGTCCGGGACATTCGAACACTGAAGCTTTCTTT. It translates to CASSPGHSNTEAFF.

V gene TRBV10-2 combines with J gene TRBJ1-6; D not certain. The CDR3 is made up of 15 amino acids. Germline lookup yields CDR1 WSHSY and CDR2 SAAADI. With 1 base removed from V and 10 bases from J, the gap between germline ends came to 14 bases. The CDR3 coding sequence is TGCGCCAGCAGTGAGTTTTCGGGATTGCGATCACCCCTCCACTTT. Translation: CASSEFSGLRSPLHF.